This TCR beta chain emerged from a study of regulatory T cells in long-lasting Graves disease (dated by TCRdb to 2020 to 2023). With regard to the full study: Persistent Graves' disease was defined as persistently positive TSH receptor autoantibodies together with antithyroid drug treatment for over 5 years. Patients with persistent Graves' disease were compared with patients with newly diagnosed Graves' disease using TCR sequencing and RNA sequencing of peripheral blood. A total of roughly 35 samples underwent TCR sequencing: 13 from persistent and around 20 from newly diagnosed Graves' disease patients. The study was registered as a clinical trial and conducted in China. On average, persistent Graves' disease patients in the clinical cohort had been on antithyroid drugs for about 10.3 years.

General study outcomes and caveats: A larger number of public clonotypes was shared among persistent patients (around 2,700) than among newly diagnosed patients (approximately 930). Persistent disease showed preferential use of TRBV28, TRBJ1-2 and TRBJ2-5, whereas newly diagnosed disease favored TRBV20-1 and TRBJ2-1. Lower TCR Shannon entropy and fewer highly expanded clones were observed in persistent Graves' disease patients than in newly diagnosed patients, which suggested clonal expansion. Only peripheral blood was studied, because thyroid tissue, the primary lesion, was inaccessible. The authors acknowledged the small sample size as a limitation that may reduce accuracy. Sequencing and analysis were restricted to the TCR beta chain.

Germline trimming: 10 bases from V, 2 bases from J; junction bases outside gene matches: 7. CDR1 and CDR2 were assigned from the germline V gene as SNHLY and FYNNEI. The CDR3 holds 13 amino acids from the cysteine to the phenylalanine. CDR3 DNA is the only sequence kept; it has 39 bases, read in frame from the first base. The time point label for this specimen denotes: persistent/refractory GD, antithyroid drugs over 5 years with positive TRAb. For both TCR sequencing and RNA sequencing, RNA was extracted from PBMCs using TRIzol. The diagnosis of Graves' disease was made according to American Thyroid Association guidelines. The patients came from an endocrinology department in Xi'an, China. From each patient, 8 to 10 milliliters of peripheral blood was collected into an EDTA anticoagulant tube. Ficoll Paque Plus density gradient separation was used to isolate PBMCs, and no further T cell sorting was performed. An Agilent 2100 Bioanalyzer and agarose gel were used to assess RNA quality, and a NanoDrop 2000 was used to measure RNA concentration.

The library was generated by multiplex PCR. Sequenced on an Illumina HiSeq 4000. To build TCR beta libraries, CDR3 regions were amplified by Arm-PCR using iRepertoire HTBI primers. PCR products were gel purified before sequencing. The published analysis was carried out like this. Gene usage analysis of CDR3 amino acid clonotypes relied on the 55 to 80 TRBV and more than twelve TRBJ segments identified across samples. COPE and FqMerger were used to merge filtered high-quality paired reads into contigs. BLAST was used to align contigs to IMGT TRBV, TRBD and TRBJ reference genes, with CDR3 defined following IMGT. Clonotypes above 0.1% frequency were classified as highly expanded clones. Shannon entropy served as the measure of repertoire diversity, while the Gini coefficient captured V-J evenness. A clonotype was considered public if more than one individual shared it. TCRdb applied fastp at Q25 and MiXCR to the public reads, then kept only in-frame beta chains. Every distinct CDR3 protein forms one entry, paired with its most common genes and DNA. The V and J calls, along with clone size, are taken from TCRdb and not from the paper's own processing. A total of about 470,000 distinct CDR3 sequences appear in this sample, 20% to 25% of them only once. Jointly, the top ten make up about 6.6% of the sample.

The sample holds many counts of this clonotype. Its cognate antigen has yet to be identified. Base qualities are not provided; no much larger clone lies one nucleotide away. The receptor was isolated from a female donor with Graves disease. The sequenced sample was peripheral blood mononuclear cells (PBMCs), obtained when the disease was refractory, from a patient treated with antithyroid drugs. The chain employs TRBV2 and TRBJ2-5; TRBD1 aligns with 7 central bases. This receptor has the CDR3 CATLRDSQETQYF. The sequence in DNA is TGTGCCACCCTCCGGGACAGTCAAGAGACCCAGTACTTC. When the CDR3 is completed using the reference TRBV2 and TRBJ2-5 genes on either side, the full variable domain is EPEVTQTPSHQVTQMGQEVILRCVPISNHLYFYWYRQILGQKVEFLVSFYNNEISEKSEIFDDQFSVERPDGSNFTLKIRSTKLEDSAMYFCATLRDSQETQYFGPGTRLLVL.